This T cell receptor beta chain originates from a study of PD-L1 blockade in urothelial cancer (dated by TCRdb to 2016 to 2017). Concerning the study at large: Therapy was started at some point between 2013 and 2015 for all patients, and atezolizumab 1,200 mg was administered intravenously every 3 weeks. About 85% of the roughly 30 patients were males with bladder-origin urothelial cancer, and about 65% of the roughly 30 reported a prior smoking history. An ECOG performance status of 0 or 1 was recorded for the patients, and 0 to 3 prior chemotherapy regimens had been received by the patients. Blood samples were analyzed at 3 weeks after treatment start (second dose) and at 6 weeks after treatment start. Blood samples gave median yields of about 140,000 T cells and 82,636 unique TCRs, along with a median clonality of 0.080. The study was an exploratory multi-omic analysis of somatic, immune and clinical correlates of response to PD-L1 blockade with atezolizumab in urothelial cancer. Pretreatment tumor samples, along with matched peripheral blood serially collected before and after atezolizumab treatment, were subjected to TCR sequencing. Durable clinical benefit meant progression-free survival longer than 6 months, and TCR features were also tested against progression-free and overall survival. In the same patients who had TCR sequencing, pretreatment tumors also underwent whole exome sequencing and RNA sequencing. Durable clinical benefit was achieved by nine patients and was not achieved by 20 patients. Twenty-nine patients had pretreatment blood TCR-seq, 24 had at least one posttreatment blood collection, and 24 had tumor TCR-seq.

The time point label here, explained by the study, means: peripheral blood 6 weeks after treatment start. The cohort comprised around 31 patients with locally advanced or metastatic urothelial carcinoma treated at Memorial Sloan Kettering on a trial protocol. Peripheral blood mononuclear cells were collected from each patient pretreatment and during treatment, giving between 1 and 8 total time points per patient. The Qiagen DNeasy Blood extraction kit was used to purify genomic DNA from total PBMCs and tumor samples. PBMCs were collected pretreatment and during treatment and were isolated and stored as previously described. Synthetic TCR analog templates were spiked into each PCR so that absolute template abundance could be estimated from read counts. Using the immunoSEQ assay, TCRbeta CDR3 regions were amplified from genomic DNA with bias-controlled V and J gene primers. Rearranged TCRbeta segments were sequenced at approximately 20X coverage. On the study's bioinformatics: Sequencing errors were corrected by clustering, and CDR3s were annotated against IMGT so that V, D and J genes could be assigned. Downstream analyses used only productive TCRbeta rearrangements, leaving out any out-of-frame or stop-codon sequences. Clonality was computed as one minus Shannon entropy normalized by the log of the number of unique productive sequences. Fisher's exact test with Benjamini-Hochberg correction, using a cutoff of adjusted p below 0.01, was how clones that differed between time points or between blood and tumor were identified. Not all clones reach the TCRdb copy of this immuneACCESS table, which keeps in-frame sequences only. Checked studies attribute under half of the gap to unresolved V genes and leave the rest unexplained. For V, J and clone size, that table is used; D and trimming come from the DNA. This sample holds 100,000 to 150,000 clones; about 83% were observed only once. In total, the top ten clones hold roughly 2.4% of the sample.

From the cysteine through the phenylalanine, the CDR3 covers 15 amino acids. The only DNA kept is the CDR3, 45 bases in frame from the first base. At the junction V is shortened by 8 bases and J by 3 bases; bases outside the gene matches: 10. Taken from the germline V gene (reference sequence), the CDR1 and CDR2 loops are LNHDA and SQIVND. What the study reported, not specific to this receptor: A pretreatment peripheral blood TCR clonality below the median was linked to improved progression-free and overall survival. Among patients with durable benefit, tumor-associated TCR clones showed greater expansion in peripheral blood 3 weeks after treatment started (n ≈ 20, p = 0.022). Small sample size (n of about 29) and many exploratory analyses mean the results are intended to be hypothesis-generating.

As for this clone: It lacks a known antigen. No base quality information exists; no much larger clone differs at one position.

Recombination linked TRBV19 to TRBJ2-7, with TRBD2 identical over 10 junction bases. The sequence came from a man aged 50 to 59 with urothelial cancer. The sample consisted of PBMCs, taken around atezolizumab (anti-PD-L1) treatment. In nucleotide form, the sequence is TGTGCCAGTGGCCGCCTAGCGGGAGATAACTACGAGCAGTACTTC. Its coded protein is CASGRLAGDNYEQYF. The entire variable domain, with the stretches around the CDR3 drawn from the reference TRBV19 and TRBJ2-7 proteins, is DGGITQSPKYLFRKEGQNVTLSCEQNLNHDAMYWYRQDPGQGLRLIYYSQIVNDFQKGDIAEGYSVSREKKESFPLTVTSAQKNPTAFYLCASGRLAGDNYEQYFGPGTRLTVT.